These T cell receptor beta chains were read from a single sample in a study of CD8 T cells in Susac syndrome. TCRdb re-called the immunoSEQ multiplex PCR reads through MiXCR, storing one row per CDR3 protein. The table includes more than 65,000 distinct CDR3 sequences, 95% detected once. The sequencing input was CD8+ T cells from PBMCs. The receptors stem from a human donor with Susac syndrome. The CDR3 runs from the conserved cysteine through the conserved F or W. Fields, in order: clone size, D gene, J gene, V gene, CDR3 DNA, CDR3 protein. D genes are given only for firm matches. Part of the rows lack a size; the others show once, few, many or a class for expanded clones.

clone size: .; D gene: TRBD2; J gene: TRBJ2-7; V gene: TRBV20-1; CDR3 DNA: TGCAGTGCCACTGGGACTAGCAACTACGAGCAGTACTTC; CDR3 protein: CSATGTSNYEQYF
clone size: .; D gene: .; J gene: TRBJ2-1; V gene: TRBV13; CDR3 DNA: TGTGCCAGCAGCTTCCAAACGATGTCCAACGACAATGAGCAGTTCTTC; CDR3 protein: CASSFQTMSNDNEQFF
clone size: .; D gene: TRBD2; J gene: TRBJ2-5; V gene: TRBV28; CDR3 DNA: TGTGCCAGCAGTCCGCAGCGGGAGCGGGAGACCCAGTACTTC; CDR3 protein: CASSPQRERETQYF
clone size: once; D gene: .; J gene: TRBJ2-5; V gene: TRBV4-2; CDR3 DNA: TGTGCCAGCAGCCAAGTGCAGGGCCAAGAGACCCAGTACTTC; CDR3 protein: CASSQVQGQETQYF
clone size: .; D gene: .; J gene: TRBJ2-1; V gene: TRBV19; CDR3 DNA: TGTGCCAGTAGCCCCGGGGAGCTAGGGTCCAATGAGCAGTTCTTC; CDR3 protein: CASSPGELGSNEQFF
clone size: .; D gene: .; J gene: TRBJ2-1; V gene: TRBV28; CDR3 DNA: TGTGCCAGCAGTCGACGCCTCGAGCAGTTCTTC; CDR3 protein: CASSRRLEQFF
clone size: .; D gene: .; J gene: TRBJ2-1; V gene: TRBV11-2; CDR3 DNA: TGTGCCAGCAGCCTAGCGAGGTGGGCTGAGCAGTTCTTC; CDR3 protein: CASSLARWAEQFF
clone size: .; D gene: .; J gene: TRBJ2-3; V gene: TRBV9; CDR3 DNA: TGTGCCAGCAGCCCTCCGGTGACAGATACGCAGTATTTT; CDR3 protein: CASSPPVTDTQYF
clone size: .; D gene: .; J gene: TRBJ2-7; V gene: TRBV14; CDR3 DNA: TGTGCCAGCAGCCAAGGATTAAGCTGGCCGACTGACGAGCAGTACTTC; CDR3 protein: CASSQGLSWPTDEQYF
clone size: .; D gene: .; J gene: TRBJ2-1; V gene: TRBV20-1; CDR3 DNA: TGCAGTGCTAGTGGTGATGGGGGCCGGGGCAGTCCCCCTAAGGGCTACAATGAGCAGTTCTTC; CDR3 protein: CSASGDGGRGSPPKGYNEQFF
clone size: .; D gene: TRBD1; J gene: TRBJ2-7; V gene: TRBV27; CDR3 DNA: TGTGCCAGCAGTCCGCTGACAGGGTCGACCCACGAGCAGTACTTC; CDR3 protein: CASSPLTGSTHEQYF
clone size: .; D gene: .; J gene: TRBJ2-7; V gene: TRBV29-1; CDR3 DNA: TGCAGCGTTGTCGGGGAAGATTACGAGCAGTACTTC; CDR3 protein: CSVVGEDYEQYF
clone size: .; D gene: .; J gene: TRBJ1-3; V gene: TRBV30; CDR3 DNA: TGTGCCTGGAGTACAGGGACCTCTGGAAACACCATATATTTT; CDR3 protein: CAWSTGTSGNTIYF
clone size: .; D gene: .; J gene: TRBJ2-2; V gene: TRBV18; CDR3 DNA: TGTGCCAGCTTCACGGGCTCCATGGGCACCGGGGAGCTGTTTTTT; CDR3 protein: CASFTGSMGTGELFF
clone size: .; D gene: TRBD1; J gene: TRBJ2-7; V gene: TRBV19; CDR3 DNA: TGTGCCAGTAGCTCATCCGGGACAGGCTACGAGCAGTACTTC; CDR3 protein: CASSSSGTGYEQYF
clone size: .; D gene: .; J gene: TRBJ2-3; V gene: TRBV7-6; CDR3 DNA: TGTGCCAGCAGCTTAGCGCGGCTTCGCACAGATACGCAGTATTTT; CDR3 protein: CASSLARLRTDTQYF